The present entry profiles one TCR beta chain with its context. Participants reported their clinical history, and cohort assignment relied on those reports. As processed by the authors: Amplification with reference gene primers provided the estimates of nucleated cell counts. Profiling relied on immunoSEQ multiplex PCR, and the TCRdb table lists in-frame clones only, not all of them. The DNA was the basis for D and trimming; V, J and clone size are from that table. Of 210,000 or so clones in the sample, approximately 80% are singletons; the top ten hold roughly 4.5%. The data were obtained in a study of blood T cell repertoires in COVID-19. Looking at the study overall: Acute and convalescent COVID-19 specimens originated in the United States, Italy and Spain. Nucleic acid was either cDNA or gDNA, and it came from T cells, B-cell-depleted T cells, or PBMCs.

Trimming shortened V by 1 base and J by 4 bases, and 7 bases separated the two germline ends. The germline V gene has CDR1 SGHVS and CDR2 FNYEAQ. The CDR3 is 14 residues long. The material sequenced was PBMCs or T cells enriched from blood (not recorded which). This chain connects TRBV7-6 to TRBJ2-2, with D hard to call. The sequence was obtained from a man aged 25 to 40 with acute COVID-19. CDR3 in amino acids: CASSLGASTGELFF. The CDR3 DNA is TGTGCCAGCAGCTTAGGGGCGAGCACCGGGGAGCTGTTTTTT.